This TCR beta chain comes out of a study of blood T cell repertoires in COVID-19. Study context: Nucleic acid was either cDNA or gDNA, and it came from T cells, B-cell-depleted T cells, or PBMCs.

Original analysis: Cell counts per sample came from amplifying reference gene primers. The assay was immunoSEQ multiplex PCR, and TCRdb's table has in-frame clones only and misses some. That table supplies the V and J calls and clone size; D and trimming were determined from the DNA. Of about 320,000 clones listed, approximately 89% are singletons. This CDR3 is 12 amino acids long. V was shortened by 3 bases and J by 7 bases, with 6 bases between the two germline ends. Germline V gene sequence: CDR1 LNHNV, CDR2 YYDKDF (reference sequence). This chain uses TRBV15 with TRBJ1-4, with D unclear. The receptor comes from a woman in her thirties with COVID-19, enrolled during active disease. The material sequenced was peripheral blood. CDR3 residues: CATSRVAEKLFF. The DNA of the CDR3 is TGTGCCACCAGCAGGGTGGCTGAAAAACTGTTTTTT.